Presented here are 7 T cell receptor beta chains from one specimen sequenced in a study of blood T cells in healthy people across ages. The use of a sample-barcoded 5' primer and a J-beta primer mix characterized a second PCR of roughly 7 to 11 cycles. TCRdb re-called the 5' RACE reads with MiXCR, one entry per CDR3 protein. Of more than 450,000 distinct CDR3 sequences in the sample, about 25% were seen once. These data also featured in a second study, about T cells of mothers and their children.

Source material: blood. Receptor source: a boy aged 2-9 years in good health.

This chain uses TRBV5-1 with TRBJ1-6; no reliable D call. Germline values: CDR1 SGHRS, CDR2 YFSETQ. Between the trimmed V and J ends, which lost 5 bases and 9 bases, there was a span of 9 bases. The CDR3 covers 12 residues. The CDR3 sequence is CASRAGSSPLHF. In DNA form, the CDR3 reads TGCGCCAGCAGGGCCGGGAGTTCACCCCTCCACTTT.

The J gene is TRBJ2-7, the V gene TRBV12-5; TRBD2 agrees at 9 bases. The DNA end lines up better with TRBJ2-1; the J call may be wrong. The CDR3 has 17 amino acids. Per germline, CDR1 LGHNT and CDR2 FRNRAP. The CDR3 is CASGLGVSGSSYNEQFF. CDR3 nucleotides: TGTGCTAGTGGTTTGGGGGTTAGCGGGAGTAGTTACAATGAGCAGTTCTTC.

The V gene is TRBV12-5, the J gene TRBJ1-5; 10 nucleotides agree with TRBD1. CDR3 size: 16 residues. The V segment lost 3 bases and the J segment 5 bases; nucleotides outside the gene matches: 7. CDR1 is LGHNT, CDR2 FRNRAP, per germline. CDR3 sequence (DNA): TGTGCTAGTGGTTTAGTGGGACAGGGGAATTATCAGCCCCAGCATTTT. This translates into CASGLVGQGNYQPQHF.

J is TRBJ2-7 and V is TRBV15, with D uncertain. Germline CDR1 and CDR2: LNHNV and YYDKDF (reference sequence). This CDR3 is built from 14 residues. V dropped 0 bases and J dropped 0 bases, with 6 bases sitting between them. The CDR3 region has the DNA TGTGCCACCAGCAGAGAACGGCACTCCTACGAGCAGTACTTC. The encoded protein is CATSRERHSYEQYF.

The chain carries TRBV4-3 and TRBJ2-7; 8 bases map to TRBD1. This CDR3 has 16 residues. Germline loops: CDR1 LGHNA, CDR2 YSLEER. J gave up 5 bases and V 0 bases, and 9 bases lay outside the gene matches. For the CDR3, the DNA is TGCGCCAGCAGCCAAGATTTGGCAGGGGGCAAGGACGAGCAGTACTTC. Residues: CASSQDLAGGKDEQYF.

At least ten counts were recorded for this clonotype. V and J are TRBV18 and TRBJ1-1; D is unclear. The germline V and J ends were trimmed by 5 bases and 0 bases, with 7 bases remaining between them. Looked up from germline, CDR1 is KGHSH and CDR2 is LQKENI. This CDR3 comprises 13 residues. CDR3 in DNA: TGTGCCAGCTCAGGAGGGTTGAACACTGAAGCTTTCTTT. Residues: CASSGGLNTEAFF.

V and J are TRBV20-1 and TRBJ2-5; 7 nucleotides align to TRBD1. The end of the DNA is better explained by TRBJ2-1, so the J call may be wrong. This CDR3 has 13 residues. Germline CDR1 reads DFQATT; CDR2 reads SNEGSKA (reference sequence). The CDR3 DNA reads as TGCAGTGCTAGAGGAGGGGGCTGGGTTGAGCAGTTCTTC. Amino acid sequence: CSARGGGWVEQFF.